This TCR beta chain originates from a study of T cell repertoires in cytomegalovirus infection. Study information: The public TCR beta signatures pointed to both CMV infection and matching HLA type. Study results and limitations: There were HLA-C-restricted CMV-specific TCR beta clonotypes dominating the ex vivo response. Individuals carrying CMV plus the relevant HLA were identified by cumulative frequency of public TCR beta families.

TCRdb independently ran MiXCR on the reads; one entry per CDR3 protein. Of around 530,000 distinct CDR3 sequences in the sample, about 25% are singletons; the top ten hold over 10%. Comment on this clonotype: Its antigen is unknown.

Material: PBMCs. The source of this sequence is a human donor in good health (CMV status not recorded). Some clones in this sample may be carry-over from other donors' samples.

This chain's CDR3 is CASSFGSGYEQYV. CDR3 coding DNA: TGTGCCAGCAGTTTTGGTAGCGGCTACGAGCAGTACGTC. This chain links TRBV12-3 or TRBV12-4 with TRBJ2-7; possibly TRBD2 for D (6 bases). The CDR3 loop spans 13 amino acids. V lost 3 bases, J lost 3 bases, and 9 bases lay in between.